This T cell receptor beta chain appears in the sequencing data of a study of T cell responses to AZD1222 COVID-19 vaccine. Broader study findings: Among spike-specific TCRs, nearly half reportedly target unmutated variant regions. Seropositivity was recorded at baseline in only a handful of AZD1222 recipients. Two AZD1222 administrations were followed by greater Spike-specific TCR breadth and depth. Repertoire sampling happened only post peak T cell response.

Assay used: immunoSEQ multiplex PCR; TCRdb lists only in-frame clones, some missing. This sample carries more than 60,000 clones, about 88% of them seen once, and the ten largest clones take roughly 17%. Points on this clone: No antigen is known for it.

The sequence derives from an adult in good health. The sequenced sample was peripheral blood, obtained on day 0 of AZD1222 vaccination.

CDR3 DNA: TGTGCCAGCAGTGAACCTAGGAGGGAGCTGTTTTTT. Its protein is CASSEPRRELFF. The chain combines TRBV12-3 or TRBV12-4 with TRBJ2-2; D is ambiguous. V gave up 5 bases and J gave up 9 bases, with 10 bases separating them. This CDR3 has 12 residues.